This TCR beta chain emerged from a study of T-cell reconstitution after alpha-beta-depleted transplantation in children. This CDR3 comprises 14 residues. The V gene lost 1 base and the J gene lost 4 bases, with 12 bases spanning the gap. CDR1 SQVTM and CDR2 ANQGSEA come from the germline V gene. General study findings and limits: The main origin of T-cell counts and diversity one year after transplant was newly produced T cells.

This clonotype occurred many times. The antigen is not known. Preparation of the TCRbeta library involved a method that used unique molecular identifiers. TCRdb reprocessed the PCR reads via MiXCR and lists one record per CDR3 protein. This table has about a million distinct CDR3 sequences, 25% to 35% appearing once. This receptor was taken from a boy younger than two who had a stem cell transplant for SCID, so the T cells may come from the graft donor. Sequencing was performed on PBMCs, mostly from graft donor cells, taken 360 days after TCRalphabeta/CD19-depleted stem cell transplant. J is TRBJ2-3 and V is TRBV29-1; D unresolved. CDR3 residues: CSVEGWMGSDTQYF. As DNA, the CDR3 is TGCAGCGTTGAAGGGTGGATGGGCTCAGATACGCAGTATTTT.